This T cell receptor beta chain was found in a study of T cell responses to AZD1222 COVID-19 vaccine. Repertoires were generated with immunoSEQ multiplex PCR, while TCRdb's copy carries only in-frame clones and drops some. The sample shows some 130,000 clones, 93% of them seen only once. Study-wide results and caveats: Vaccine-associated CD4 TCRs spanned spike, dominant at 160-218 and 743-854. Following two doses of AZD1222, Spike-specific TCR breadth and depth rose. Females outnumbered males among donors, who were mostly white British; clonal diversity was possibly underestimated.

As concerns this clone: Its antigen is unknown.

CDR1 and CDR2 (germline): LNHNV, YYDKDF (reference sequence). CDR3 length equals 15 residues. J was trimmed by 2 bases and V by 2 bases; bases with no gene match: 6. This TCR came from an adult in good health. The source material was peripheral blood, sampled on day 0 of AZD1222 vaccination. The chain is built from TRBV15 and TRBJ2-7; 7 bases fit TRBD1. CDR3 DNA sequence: TGTGCCACCAGCAGAAACAGGGGTTATCCCTACGAGCAGTACTTC. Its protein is CATSRNRGYPYEQYF.